These T cell receptor beta chains were read from a single sample in a study of cytomegalovirus exposure and HLA in healthy donors. The method was immunoSEQ multiplex PCR; TCRdb's version includes in-frame clones alone and lacks a portion of them. The sample records tens of thousands of clones, about 77% being singletons. The sequencing input was PBMCs. The source is a female donor in good health and CMV-seronegative. The CDR3 runs from the conserved cysteine through the conserved F or W. A D gene is named only where the DNA matches it firmly. For some rows the clone size is stated as once, few or many, or as a class when expanded; others skip it.

>-|TRBV9|TRBJ2-3|-
TGTGCCAGCAGCGCGGCGGGGACTCCGAATACGCAGTATTTT
CASSAAGTPNTQYF
>-|TRBV19|TRBJ1-5|-
TGTGCCAGTAGCTGGGACGATATAGCGGGTCAGCCCCAGCATTTT
CASSWDDIAGQPQHF
>-|TRBV30|TRBJ1-4|-
TGTGCCTGGAGTGAACCCCACTGGACAGACTTGAATGAAAAACTGTTTTTT
CAWSEPHWTDLNEKLFF
>-|TRBV7-9|TRBJ1-4|-
TGTGCCAGCAGCCCGGTAACGGGACAACGAAATGAAAAACTGTTTTTT
CASSPVTGQRNEKLFF
>few|TRBV6-5|TRBJ1-5|-
TGTGCCAGCAGTCCGGGGGGCCTGAGCAATCAGCCCCAGCATTTT
CASSPGGLSNQPQHF
>-|TRBV27|TRBJ1-4|TRBD1
TGTGCCAGCAGTTTACGGACAGGGGGTCGGGAAAAACTGTTTTTT
CASSLRTGGREKLFF
>-|TRBV7-3|TRBJ1-2|-
TGTGCCAGCAGCTCTCACAGGAGTAGCTATGGCTACACCTTC
CASSSHRSSYGYTF
>-|TRBV5-6|TRBJ1-4|-
TGTGCCAGCAGCTTGACAGGGCAAGGAGGAAAACTGTTTTTT
CASSLTGQGGKLFF
>-|TRBV9|TRBJ1-2|-
TGTGCCAGCAGCGTGGGGGCTCACTATGGCTACACCTTC
CASSVGAHYGYTF
>-|TRBV27|TRBJ1-5|-
TGTGCCAGCAAGGGGAGGGGGAATCAGCCCCAGCATTTT
CASKGRGNQPQHF
>-|TRBV11-2|TRBJ2-1|TRBD2
TGTGCCAGCAGCCCACAAGCGGGGCCCTACAATGAGCAGTTCTTC
CASSPQAGPYNEQFF
>-|TRBV27|TRBJ2-6|TRBD1
TGTGCCAGCAGCCCTAACCTGGGGACAGGGGAATTTACTGGGGCCAACGTCCTGACTTTC
CASSPNLGTGEFTGANVLTF
>-|TRBV28|TRBJ1-1|-
TGTGCCAGCAGTTCCCCCTGGCAGGGCTACACTGAAGCTTTCTTT
CASSSPWQGYTEAFF
>-|TRBV5-6|TRBJ2-3|-
TGTGCCAGCAGTTCTCGGACAGTCAGCACAGATACGCAGTATTTT
CASSSRTVSTDTQYF
>-|TRBV5-1|TRBJ2-5|TRBD2
TGCGCCAGCAGCTTATATGGACTAGCGGGAGGAAGTGAGACCCAGTACTTC
CASSLYGLAGGSETQYF
>once|TRBV7-8|TRBJ1-3|-
TGTGCCAGCAGCTCTCTTAGCGAAGCCGGAAACACCATATATTTT
CASSSLSEAGNTIYF
>few|TRBV28|TRBJ2-1|-
TGTGCCAGCAGTTTAGGGGGGGCCCAAATCAATGAGCAGTTCTTC
CASSLGGAQINEQFF
>few|TRBV28|TRBJ2-5|-
TGTGCCAGCAGTTTCAGGGTGGAGGAGACCCAGTACTTC
CASSFRVEETQYF
>-|TRBV5-6|TRBJ2-7|TRBD1
TGTGCCAGCAGCCCTAGACAGGGAGCCTACGAGCAGTACTTC
CASSPRQGAYEQYF
>-|TRBV2|TRBJ2-7|-
TGTGCCAGCAAGGACACAGCTACGACTGGGCAGTACTTC
CASKDTATTGQYF
>-|TRBV27|TRBJ2-3|TRBD2
TGTGCCAGCAGTCTTAGCGGGCTGGGGGCAGATACGCAGTATTTT
CASSLSGLGADTQYF
>-|TRBV21-1|TRBJ2-7|-
TGTGCCAGCAGCGCGCGCACAGGGGTGAGGACCTACGAGCAGTACTTC
CASSARTGVRTYEQYF
>-|TRBV30|TRBJ1-5|TRBD1
TGTGCCTGGAGTGCCAAGACAGGGTATCGCAATCAGCCCCAGCATTTT
CAWSAKTGYRNQPQHF
>few|TRBV5-1|TRBJ2-4|-
TGCGCCAGCAGCTTGGATGTCGGAAACATTCAGTACTTC
CASSLDVGNIQYF
>-|TRBV11-2|TRBJ2-7|TRBD1
TGTGCCAGCAGCTTAGTGGCAGGGGGCTTTACCTACGAGCAGTACTTC
CASSLVAGGFTYEQYF
>-|TRBV7-2|TRBJ2-5|TRBD2
TGTGCCAGCAGCCCGATGATGGGACTACAAGAGACCCAGTACTTC
CASSPMMGLQETQYF
>-|TRBV10-3|TRBJ2-1|TRBD1
TGTGCCATCAGACACGGGACAGGGGATGTGAATGAGCAGTTCTTC
CAIRHGTGDVNEQFF
>-|TRBV7-7|TRBJ2-5|TRBD2
TGTGCTAGCAGCTGGGGGACTAGCGGGGCGGAGACCCAGTACTTC
CASSWGTSGAETQYF
>-|TRBV19|TRBJ1-5|TRBD1
TGTGCCAGTAACCCGGGACAGGGGGCTGTCAATCAGCCCCAGCATTTT
CASNPGQGAVNQPQHF
>few|TRBV7-9|TRBJ2-7|TRBD1
TGTGCCAGCAGCTTGGGACAGTACCTCTACGAGCAGTACTTC
CASSLGQYLYEQYF
>-|TRBV15|TRBJ1-1|-
TGTGCCACCGGGGGCTGGGGCACTGAAGCTTTCTTT
CATGGWGTEAFF
>few|TRBV5-1|TRBJ2-2|TRBD1
TGCGCCAGCAGCTTGGGACAGGGGGCCGGGGAGCTGTTTTTT
CASSLGQGAGELFF
>-|TRBV4-2|TRBJ2-3|-
TGTGCCAGCAGCCAAGGATCAGCGGGAGATACGCAGTATTTT
CASSQGSAGDTQYF
>-|TRBV18|TRBJ2-1|-
TGTGCCAGCTCACCGGTCCAGGGGTGGGGTGAGCAGTTCTTC
CASSPVQGWGEQFF
>few|TRBV28|TRBJ1-1|-
TGTGCCAGCAGCCTCAGTGGGAACACTGAAGCTTTCTTT
CASSLSGNTEAFF
>-|TRBV2|TRBJ1-2|-
TGTGCCAGCAGCACCACAGGGTCCTATGGCTACACCTTC
CASSTTGSYGYTF
>-|TRBV5-4|TRBJ2-2|-
TGTGCCAGCAGCTTGGAAGGCGGGGGCAACACCGGGGAGCTGTTTTTT
CASSLEGGGNTGELFF
>few|TRBV19|TRBJ1-5|-
TGTGCCAGTAGTATCAGGGCAGCCTTTAGCAATCAGCCCCAGCATTTT
CASSIRAAFSNQPQHF
>-|TRBV5-1|TRBJ2-4|-
TGCGCCAGCAGAGGGGTAGGGGTGAAAAACATTCAGTACTTC
CASRGVGVKNIQYF
>-|TRBV19|TRBJ1-1|-
TGTGCCAGTAGTCCTTGGCAGATGAACACTGAAGCTTTCTTT
CASSPWQMNTEAFF
>-|TRBV19|TRBJ1-3|-
TGTGCCAGTGCCGACAAGAGCTCTGGAAACACCATATATTTT
CASADKSSGNTIYF
>-|TRBV7-2|TRBJ2-2|TRBD1
TGTGCCAGCAGCTTTATGACAGGGGAGGGGGAGCTGTTTTTT
CASSFMTGEGELFF
>-|TRBV20-1|TRBJ2-1|-
TGCAGTGCTAACTTCAGGGATGAGCAGTTCTTC
CSANFRDEQFF
>-|TRBV10-2|TRBJ2-1|TRBD2
TGCGCCAGCAGTGAGTCCGGGCTAGCGGAGGACAATGAGCAGTTCTTC
CASSESGLAEDNEQFF
>-|TRBV19|TRBJ1-5|TRBD1
TGTGCCAGTAGTACCAAGGGACAGTCCAATCAGCCCCAGCATTTT
CASSTKGQSNQPQHF
>few|TRBV7-9|TRBJ1-5|TRBD1
TGTGCCAGCAGTAGGACAGGGGGATACCAGCCCCAGCATTTT
CASSRTGGYQPQHF
>-|TRBV7-8|TRBJ2-7|TRBD1
TGTGCCAGCAGCACTCGGACAGGGGCCATCTCCTACGAGCAGTACTTC
CASSTRTGAISYEQYF
>-|TRBV7-8|TRBJ2-5|TRBD1
TGTGCCAGCAGCGTAGACAGGGGAGGAGAGACCCAGTACTTC
CASSVDRGGETQYF
>-|TRBV28|TRBJ1-2|-
TGTGCCAGCAGTTTAATCCCAGGGTTAGTTGAAAGCTACACCTTC
CASSLIPGLVESYTF
>-|TRBV13|TRBJ2-3|-
TGTGCCAGCAGCTCATGGACTGCCACAGATATGCAGTATTTT
CASSSWTATDMQYF
>few|TRBV9|TRBJ1-4|TRBD1
TGTGCCAGCAGCGCACAGGGGGCCTCTGGAGAAAAACTGTTTTTT
CASSAQGASGEKLFF
>-|TRBV6-5|TRBJ1-2|-
TGTGCCAGCACCCGGACCAACGGGGTCTATGGCTACACCTTC
CASTRTNGVYGYTF
>-|TRBV28|TRBJ2-5|-
TGTGCCAGCAGCCCCGAAACAGGGAGCGACCAAGAGACCCAGTACTTC
CASSPETGSDQETQYF